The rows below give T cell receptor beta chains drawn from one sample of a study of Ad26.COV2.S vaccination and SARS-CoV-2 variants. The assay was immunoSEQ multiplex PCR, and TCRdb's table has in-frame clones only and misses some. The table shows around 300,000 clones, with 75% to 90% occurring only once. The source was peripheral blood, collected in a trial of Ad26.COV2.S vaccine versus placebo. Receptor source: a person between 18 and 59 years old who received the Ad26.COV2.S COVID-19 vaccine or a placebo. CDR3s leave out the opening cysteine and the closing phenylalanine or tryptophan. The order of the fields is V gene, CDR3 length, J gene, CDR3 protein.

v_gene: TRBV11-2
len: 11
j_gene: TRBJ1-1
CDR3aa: ASRRTGVTEAF

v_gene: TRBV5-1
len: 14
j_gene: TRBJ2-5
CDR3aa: ASSLGDRAFQETQY

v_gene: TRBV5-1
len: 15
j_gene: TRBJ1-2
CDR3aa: ASSLIGPRGNDYGYT

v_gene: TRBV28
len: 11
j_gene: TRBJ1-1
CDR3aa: ASSSGIGTEAF

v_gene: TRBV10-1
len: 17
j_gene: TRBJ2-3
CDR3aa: ASSDPGLAGGHSTDTQY

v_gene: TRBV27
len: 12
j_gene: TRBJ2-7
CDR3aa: ASSLRGGSYEQY

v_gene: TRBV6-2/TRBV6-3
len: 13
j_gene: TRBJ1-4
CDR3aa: ASSDLGGASEKLF

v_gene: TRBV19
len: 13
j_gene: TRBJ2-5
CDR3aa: ASSIGTSGKETQY

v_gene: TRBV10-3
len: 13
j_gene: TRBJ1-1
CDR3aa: ASRAGTGTRTEAF

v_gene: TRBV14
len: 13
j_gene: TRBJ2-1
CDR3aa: ASSQFRGSYNEQF

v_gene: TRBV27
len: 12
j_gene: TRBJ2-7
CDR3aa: ASSPYPDFYEQY

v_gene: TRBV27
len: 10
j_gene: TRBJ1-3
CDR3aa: ATRGSGNTIY

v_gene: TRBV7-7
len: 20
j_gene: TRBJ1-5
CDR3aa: ASSTTGTPAYPRPGDDQPQH

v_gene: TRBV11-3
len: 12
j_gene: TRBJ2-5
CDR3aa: ASSSWTGEGTQY

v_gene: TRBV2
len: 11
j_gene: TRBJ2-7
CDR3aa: ASSVHPQAAQY

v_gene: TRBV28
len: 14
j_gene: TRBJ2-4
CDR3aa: ASSLPRTAEGNIQY

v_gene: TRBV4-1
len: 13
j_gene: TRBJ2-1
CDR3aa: ASSQGLAGVNEQF

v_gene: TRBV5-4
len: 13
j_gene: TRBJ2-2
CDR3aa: ASSRPQGMTGELF

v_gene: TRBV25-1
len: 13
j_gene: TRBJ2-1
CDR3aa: ASSESREGLGEQF

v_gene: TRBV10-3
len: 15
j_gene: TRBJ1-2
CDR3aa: AISESGSWDRSYGYT

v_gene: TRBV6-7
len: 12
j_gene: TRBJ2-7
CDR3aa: ASIPEPVAYEQY

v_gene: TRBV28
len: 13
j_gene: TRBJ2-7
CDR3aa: ASSPSGDSTYEQY

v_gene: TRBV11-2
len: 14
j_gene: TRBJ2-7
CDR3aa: ASSSGTAGSGNEQY

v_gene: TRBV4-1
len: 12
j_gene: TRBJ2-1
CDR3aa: ASSPGGSYNEQF

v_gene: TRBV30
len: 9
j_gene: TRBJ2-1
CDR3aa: AWSKNNEQF

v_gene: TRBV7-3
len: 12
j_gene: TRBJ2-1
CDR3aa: ASSLPGLAAEQF

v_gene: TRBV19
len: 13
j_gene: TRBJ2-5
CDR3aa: ASSIGGAQVETQY

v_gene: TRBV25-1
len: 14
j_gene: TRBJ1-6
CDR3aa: ASSSPGLGPNSPLH

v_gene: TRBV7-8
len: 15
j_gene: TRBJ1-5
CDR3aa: ASSLESVGQAHQPQH

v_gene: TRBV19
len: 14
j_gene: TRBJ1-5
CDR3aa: ASSIDRRGPGQPQH

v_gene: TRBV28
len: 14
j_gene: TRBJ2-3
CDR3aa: ASSSGLAGGIDTQY

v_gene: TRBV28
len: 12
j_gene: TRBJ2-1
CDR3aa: ASRIAGGYNEQF

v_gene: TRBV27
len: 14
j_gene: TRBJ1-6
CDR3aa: ASSLWTGGHNSPLH

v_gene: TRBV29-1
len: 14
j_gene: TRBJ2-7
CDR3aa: SASGRTSGVAYEQY

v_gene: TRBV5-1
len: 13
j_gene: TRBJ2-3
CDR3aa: ASSDRQGAQDTQY

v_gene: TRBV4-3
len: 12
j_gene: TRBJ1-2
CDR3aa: ASSQHPDKRGVT

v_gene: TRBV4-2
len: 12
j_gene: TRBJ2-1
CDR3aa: ASSQAILAHEQF

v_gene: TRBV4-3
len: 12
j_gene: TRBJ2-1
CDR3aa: ASSQEDRSGEQF

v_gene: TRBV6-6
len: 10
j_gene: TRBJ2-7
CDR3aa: ASATTGEEQY

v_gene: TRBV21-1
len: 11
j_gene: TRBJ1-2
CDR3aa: ANQQKLYYGYT

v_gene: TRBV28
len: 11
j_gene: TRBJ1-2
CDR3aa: ASSLTGNYGYT

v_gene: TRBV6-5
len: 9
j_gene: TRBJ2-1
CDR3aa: ASRSHAEQF

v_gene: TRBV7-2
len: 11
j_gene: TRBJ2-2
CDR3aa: ASSPQGTGELF

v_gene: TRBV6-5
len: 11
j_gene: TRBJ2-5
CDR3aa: ASIQGDRETQY

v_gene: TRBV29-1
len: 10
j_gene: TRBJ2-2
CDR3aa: SFRGGPGELF

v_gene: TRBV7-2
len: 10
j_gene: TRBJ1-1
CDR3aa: ASSLWGLGAF

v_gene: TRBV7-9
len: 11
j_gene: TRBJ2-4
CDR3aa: ASSPRTGNIQY

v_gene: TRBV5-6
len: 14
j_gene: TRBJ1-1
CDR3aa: ASSLIPARGNTEAF

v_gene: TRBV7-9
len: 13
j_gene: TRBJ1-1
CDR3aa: ASSRGPLVNTEAF

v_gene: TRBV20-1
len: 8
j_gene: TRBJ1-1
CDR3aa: SGWSRGAF

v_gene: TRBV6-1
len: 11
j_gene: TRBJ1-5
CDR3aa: ASSEDGNQPQH